The rows below give T cell receptor beta chains drawn from one sample of a study of blood T cell repertoires in COVID-19. Measured with immunoSEQ multiplex PCR; TCRdb has only the in-frame clones, and not every one. The table lists 250,000 to 300,000 clones, almost 90% of them singletons. Material for sequencing was peripheral blood. The receptors stem from a woman aged 55-69 years with COVID-19, enrolled during active disease. Both conserved end residues are part of each CDR3. Fields, in order: J gene, D gene, V gene, CDR3 DNA, CDR3 protein. A D gene is named only where the DNA matches it firmly.

TRBJ1-4	-	TRBV6-2/TRBV6-3	TGTGCCAGCAGTTACTCGCTAGCTAATGAAAAACTGTTTTTT	CASSYSLANEKLFF
TRBJ1-5	-	TRBV2	TGTGCCAGCAGCCCGCCGGGGAGAGCCGGTCAGCCCCAGCATTTT	CASSPPGRAGQPQHF
TRBJ1-5	-	TRBV5-5	TGTGCCAGCAGCTTGGGCGGGGGCGCTTCCAATCAGCCCCAGCATTTT	CASSLGGGASNQPQHF
TRBJ1-1	-	TRBV7-8	TGTGCCAGCAGCATACCGACAGCACCTTACACTGAAGCTTTCTTT	CASSIPTAPYTEAFF
TRBJ2-1	-	TRBV15	TGTGCCACCAGGACGGGGAGCTCCTACAATGAGCAGTTCTTC	CATRTGSSYNEQFF
TRBJ1-1	-	TRBV19	TGTGCCAGTAGTACCGGACAGAAGGTTATCCTGAACACTGAAGCTTTCTTT	CASSTGQKVILNTEAFF
TRBJ2-5	TRBD2	TRBV7-9	TGTGCCAGCAGCTTGACGGGGGGGCTAGTAGAGACCCAGTACTTC	CASSLTGGLVETQYF
TRBJ1-5	TRBD1	TRBV19	TGTGCCAGTAGGATGGTGACAGGGGGAAGCAATCAGCCCCAGCATTTT	CASRMVTGGSNQPQHF
TRBJ2-7	-	TRBV4-3	TGCGCCAGCAGCCTGGGTCCGGGAACCTACGAGCAGTACTTC	CASSLGPGTYEQYF
TRBJ2-2	-	TRBV12-5	TGTGCTAGTGGGCGGGGCACTTCGAACACCGGGGAGCTGTTTTTT	CASGRGTSNTGELFF
TRBJ1-1	-	TRBV2	TGTGCCAGCGGCTTCCAGCGGAACACTGAAGCTTTCTTT	CASGFQRNTEAFF